A single sample gave rise to the 23 T cell receptor beta chains below, sequenced in a study of T cell responses to AZD1222 COVID-19 vaccine. Libraries were prepared by immunoSEQ multiplex PCR; TCRdb keeps only in-frame clonotypes and omits some of them. This table has some 200,000 clones, roughly 92% appearing once. The starting material was peripheral blood, obtained on day 0 of AZD1222 vaccination. These receptors all stem from an adult in good health.

A single count supports this clone. The V call is TRBV5-4, the J call TRBJ2-7, with D perhaps TRBD2 (5 bases). Trimming stripped 4 bases from V and 2 bases from J, with 10 bases between. Germline V gene sequence: CDR1 SGHNT, CDR2 YYREEE (reference sequence). CDR3 length: 13 amino acids. CDR3 residues: CASSPAGPYEQYF. CDR3 coding DNA: TGTGCCAGCAGCCCCGCGGGTCCCTACGAGCAGTACTTC.

The chain couples TRBV7-7 to TRBJ2-1, with D perhaps matching TRBD1 or TRBD2 (5 bases each). This CDR3 has 13 amino acids. The germline V and J ends were trimmed by 10 bases and 2 bases, with 12 bases remaining between them. Germline CDR1 and CDR2: SSHAT and FNYEAQ (reference sequence). CDR3 protein: CAIARGPYNEQFF. DNA for the CDR3: TGTGCCATCGCGAGGGGTCCCTACAATGAGCAGTTCTTC.

The chain is built from TRBV12-3 or TRBV12-4 and TRBJ1-1, with 7 bases matching TRBD1. The trim removed 6 bases at V and 4 bases at J, leaving 5 bases unmatched. The CDR3 loop spans 13 amino acids. The CDR3 loop is CASRTGVSTEAFF. CDR3 DNA sequence: TGTGCCAGCAGAACAGGGGTGAGCACTGAAGCTTTCTTT.

The sample holds many counts of this clone. The V call is TRBV6-4, the J call TRBJ2-3; D remains unclear. The CDR3 length is 14 residues. V was shortened by 3 bases and J by 0 bases, with 7 bases between the two germline ends. From germline, CDR1 is MRHNA and CDR2 SNTAGT. The CDR3 sequence is CASSEIASTDTQYF. CDR3 DNA sequence: TGTGCCAGCAGTGAAATCGCTAGCACAGATACGCAGTATTTT.

V and J are TRBV5-8 and TRBJ1-4, with TRBD1 as a possible D gene (6 bases). From germline, CDR1 is SGHTS and CDR2 YDEGEE. With 5 bases removed from V and 1 base from J, the gap between germline ends came to 15 bases. The CDR3 length is 16 residues. DNA for the CDR3: TGTGCCAGCAGAGTTGGGGGCTGGGTAACTAATGAAAAACTGTTTTTT. It translates to CASRVGGWVTNEKLFF.

The J gene is TRBJ2-5, the V gene TRBV28, with 9 bases matching TRBD1. J was trimmed by 5 bases and V by 5 bases; bases with no gene match: 9. CDR1 MDHEN and CDR2 SYDVKM come from the germline V gene. The CDR3 length is 15 residues. CDR3 amino acids: CASSLGTGGWETQYF. The DNA for the CDR3 is TGTGCCAGCAGTCTCGGAACAGGGGGCTGGGAGACCCAGTACTTC. The full variable domain, in which reference TRBV28 and TRBJ2-5 provide the parts outside the CDR3, is DVKVTQSSRYLVKRTGEKVFLECVQDMDHENMFWYRQDPGLGLRLIYFSYDVKMKEKGDIPEGYSVSREKKERFSLILESASTNQTSMYLCASSLGTGGWETQYFGPGTRLLVL.

J is TRBJ2-1 and V is TRBV10-3; D possibly corresponds to TRBD2 (5 bases). Between the trimmed V and J ends, which lost 4 bases and 10 bases, there was a span of 11 bases. Germline values: CDR1 ENHRY, CDR2 SYGVKD. This CDR3 is built from 12 residues. The DNA of the CDR3 is TGTGCCATCAGTGGAGAGGGTAGGGAGCAGTTCTTC. Its translation is CAISGEGREQFF.

The chain has TRBV28 and TRBJ1-5, with D unresolved. Germline V CDR1 and CDR2: MDHEN, SYDVKM. Trimming removed 5 bases at V and 4 bases at J, with 12 bases between. The CDR3 has 14 amino acids. The CDR3 DNA follows: TGTGCCAGCAGTCCCCGGACGGGAAATCAGCCCCAGCATTTT. This sequence encodes CASSPRTGNQPQHF.

This chain uses TRBV6-2 or TRBV6-3 with TRBJ1-1, with 8 bases that match TRBD1. This CDR3 is built from 16 residues. Germline loops: CDR1 MNHEY, CDR2 SVGEGT. V dropped 6 bases and J dropped 5; count of bases not matched to a gene: 14. Written as DNA, the CDR3 is TGTGCCAGCAGCCCTCCCTCCGGACAGGGCCGGACTGAAGCTTTCTTT. Its translation is CASSPPSGQGRTEAFF.

This clone appeared once. The CDR3 spells CSVALQARGTEAFF. The DNA of the CDR3 is TGCAGCGTGGCCCTTCAGGCGAGGGGGACTGAAGCTTTCTTT. The rearrangement uses TRBV29-1 and TRBJ1-1; the D gene is possibly TRBD1 (6 bases). Germline V gene sequence: CDR1 SQVTM, CDR2 ANQGSEA. The CDR3 consists of 14 residues. V was clipped by 6 bases and J by 5 bases, with 19 bases between them.

CDR3: CATSDGTGVNTIYF. DNA for the CDR3: TGTGCCACCAGTGATGGGACAGGGGTAAACACCATATATTTT. V and J are TRBV24-1 and TRBJ1-3; TRBD1 matches at 10 bases. The CDR3 consists of 14 residues. With V trimmed by 3 bases and J by 6 bases, 1 base remained unmatched. In germline, CDR1 is KGHDR, CDR2 SFDVKD.

The J gene is TRBJ1-1, the V gene TRBV14, with TRBD1 as a possible D gene (6 bases). This CDR3 comprises 14 residues. V gave up 6 bases and J gave up 3 bases, with 14 bases separating them. CDR1 SGHDN and CDR2 FVKESK come from the germline V gene. CDR3 DNA: TGTGCCAGCAGTCTAGGGGGGATAGACACTGAAGCTTTCTTT. This codes for CASSLGGIDTEAFF.

About this clone: Other DNA sequences in the sample encode the same CDR3. This chain uses TRBV30 with TRBJ1-3; possible D gene TRBD1, 6 bases. Germline V gene sequence: CDR1 GTSNPN, CDR2 SVGIG (reference sequence). Trimming shortened V by 3 bases and J by 0 bases, and 9 bases separated the two germline ends. The CDR3 runs to 14 residues. CDR3 in DNA: TGTGCCTGGAGCACAGGGAGCTCTGGAAACACCATATATTTT. This sequence encodes CAWSTGSSGNTIYF.

The CDR3 DNA reads TGTGCCAGCAGTGCCCAAACAGGGGGAAGGAGATACAATGAGCAGTTCTTC. Amino acids: CASSAQTGGRRYNEQFF. The chain has TRBV28 and TRBJ2-1; 8 bases map to TRBD1. This CDR3 comprises 17 residues. Germline trimming cut 5 bases from V and 4 bases from J; bases unmatched to any gene: 13. The germline CDR1 and CDR2 sequences are MDHEN and SYDVKM.

This chain links TRBV5-1 with TRBJ1-1; no firm D call. CDR1 is SGHRS, CDR2 YFSETQ, per germline. CDR3 size: 13 residues. The V end lost 0 bases, the J end lost 3 bases, and 6 bases lay between the germline ends. The CDR3 nucleotides read TGCGCCAGCAGCTTGGAACTTTACACTGAAGCTTTCTTT. This codes for CASSLELYTEAFF. Full variable domain (remainder filled in from reference TRBV5-1 and TRBJ1-1): KAGVTQTPRYLIKTRGQQVTLSCSPISGHRSVSWYQQTPGQGLQFLFEYFSETQRNKGNFPGRFSGRQFSNSRSEMNVSTLELGDSALYLCASSLELYTEAFFGQGTRLTVV.

V is TRBV5-6 and J is TRBJ1-1; D possibly corresponds to TRBD1 (5 bases). Between the trimmed V and J ends, which lost 4 bases and 7 bases, there was a span of 11 bases. The CDR3 totals 12 residues. Looked up from germline, CDR1 is SGHDT and CDR2 is YYEEEE. CDR3 DNA: TGTGCCAGCAGCCCCGGGACGGATGAAGCTTTCTTT. Amino acid sequence: CASSPGTDEAFF.

The chain links TRBV11-2 to TRBJ2-2, with 7 bases fitting TRBD2. Trimming took 2 bases from V and 3 from J; bases not matched to a gene: 3. The CDR3 is 15 residues long. From germline, CDR1 is SGHAT and CDR2 FQNNGV. The CDR3 loop reads CASSLREGHTGELFF. The CDR3 DNA sequence: TGTGCCAGCAGCTTAAGGGAGGGTCACACCGGGGAGCTGTTTTTT.

V gene TRBV9 combines with J gene TRBJ1-2; weak D call: TRBD1 (5 bases). Trimming shortened V by 0 bases and J by 4 bases, and 13 bases separated the two germline ends. Germline V gene lookup returns CDR1 SGDLS and CDR2 YYNGEE. The CDR3 has 15 amino acids. CDR3 loop: CASSVGGGVFYGYTF. CDR3 nucleotides: TGTGCCAGCAGCGTAGGAGGAGGGGTTTTCTATGGCTACACCTTC.

The genes are TRBV5-6 and TRBJ2-2; D is undetermined. V was cut by 4 bases and J by 1 base, with 14 bases left in between. CDR3 length equals 16 residues. Germline CDR1 and CDR2: SGHDT and YYEEEE. CDR3 coding DNA: TGTGCCAGCAGCGTGGGCCCCATGGTGAACACCGGGGAGCTGTTTTTT. It yields the protein CASSVGPMVNTGELFF.

The chain joins TRBV6-5 to TRBJ2-2; the D gene is possibly TRBD1 (6 bases). The CDR3 is made up of 14 amino acids. The germline gives CDR1 MNHEY, CDR2 SVGAGI. The ends were cut back, 6 bases at V and 1 base at J, with 9 bases in the middle. The CDR3 spells CASSLDRNTGELFF. CDR3 DNA sequence: TGTGCCAGCAGCCTGGACAGGAACACCGGGGAGCTGTTTTTT.

The rearrangement joins TRBV11-3 to TRBJ2-2; the match to TRBD1 covers 7 bases. The V gene's germline CDR1 is SGHNT and CDR2 YENEEA. This CDR3 contains 15 residues. With 5 bases clipped from V and 7 bases from J, the junction kept 10 bases outside the gene matches. CDR3 bases: TGTGCCAGCAGCCCGAGGGGGACAGCCGTCGGGGAGCTGTTTTTT. Its translation is CASSPRGTAVGELFF.

The chain employs TRBV4-2 and TRBJ1-1; 7 bases fit TRBD1. The V gene's germline CDR1 is LGHNA and CDR2 YNFKEQ. CDR3 length equals 15 residues. V lost 0 bases and J lost 3; bases outside the gene matches: 4. The CDR3 is CASSQETRGYTEAFF. The CDR3 region has the DNA TGTGCCAGCAGCCAAGAGACCAGGGGGTACACTGAAGCTTTCTTT.

This clone has only a few counts. For the CDR3, the DNA is TGTGCCAGCGAGTCGAACACTGAAGCTTTCTTT. Protein sequence: CASESNTEAFF. V is TRBV28 and J is TRBJ1-1; the D is unclear. The CDR3 contains 11 residues. V lost 8 bases, J lost 1 base, and 5 bases lay in between. Germline V CDR1 and CDR2: MDHEN, SYDVKM.